The present T cell receptor beta chain was sequenced within a study of T-cell memory formation after mild COVID-19. Germline loops: CDR1 MNHEY, CDR2 SMNVEV (reference sequence). The CDR3 runs to 14 residues. V trimming: 6 bases; J trimming: 8 bases; junction bases outside the gene matches: 9. TCRdb processed the 5' RACE reads anew with MiXCR; each CDR3 protein has one entry. This sample has roughly 340,000 distinct CDR3 sequences, with less than 20% found just once. What was sequenced was PBMCs or a T cell subset sorted from them (not recorded which). The chain carries TRBV27 and TRBJ2-1, with 8 bases matching TRBD2. This TCR was sampled from a man aged 18 to 29 who had mild COVID-19 (a few samples of this study predate the infection). Cell type and time point are not known. The CDR3 loop is CASRFRGGNDEQFF. Written as DNA, the CDR3 is TGTGCCAGCAGATTCCGGGGGGGCAATGATGAGCAGTTCTTC.